The 6 T cell receptor beta chains listed next were all sequenced from one sample in a study of T cell responses to AZD1222 COVID-19 vaccine. Produced via immunoSEQ multiplex PCR; TCRdb's table is partial and in-frame only. The sample contains 150,000 to 190,000 clones, around nine tenths of which appear only once. Specimen: peripheral blood, collected 28 days after the second AZD1222 dose. The source is an adult who received the AZD1222 COVID-19 vaccine.

The J gene is TRBJ2-2, the V gene TRBV4-1; perhaps D is TRBD1 or TRBD2 (5 bases each). The germline V gene has CDR1 MGHRA and CDR2 YSYEKL. CDR3 size: 15 residues. The V end lost 2 bases, the J end lost 2 bases, and 9 bases lay between the germline ends. The DNA for the CDR3 is TGCGCCAGCAGCCAATCGGGACGAAACACCGGGGAGCTGTTTTTT. It specifies CASSQSGRNTGELFF.

A single count supports this clone. The V and J genes are TRBV5-6 and TRBJ1-6, with a weak D call TRBD1 (5 bases). Germline V lookup: CDR1 SGHDT, CDR2 YYEEEE. The CDR3 is made up of 15 amino acids. The V end lost 0 bases, the J end lost 10 bases, and 14 bases lay between the germline ends. For the CDR3, the DNA is TGTGCCAGCAGCTTGGTGACGGGAGGACAATCACCCCTCCACTTT. It is translated as CASSLVTGGQSPLHF.

The genes are TRBV3-1 (or the pseudogene TRBV3-2) and TRBJ1-4, with a possible D match to TRBD1 (5 bases). CDR1 and CDR2 from the germline V gene are LGHDT and YNNKEL (reference sequence). The CDR3 covers 20 residues. V was pared by 0 bases and J by 0 bases, with 20 bases between. CDR3 nucleotide sequence: TGTGCCAGCAGCCAAGACTGGGTTTGGGGGAGCGCCCCAACTAATGAAAAACTGTTTTTT. Translating it yields CASSQDWVWGSAPTNEKLFF.

This chain joins TRBV11-2 and TRBJ1-2, with 7 bases aligning to TRBD1. Germline V CDR1 and CDR2: SGHAT, FQNNGV. The V gene end was trimmed by 5 bases and the J gene end by 3 bases; junction bases not matched to a gene: 6. CDR3 size: 14 residues. CDR3 residues: CASSRPQGDYGYTF. The CDR3 nucleotides read TGTGCCAGCAGCCGACCCCAGGGGGACTATGGCTACACCTTC. Complete variable domain (other parts from reference TRBV11-2 and TRBJ1-2): EAGVAQSPRYKIIEKRQSVAFWCNPISGHATLYWYQQILGQGPKLLIQFQNNGVVDDSQLPKDRFSAERLKGVDSTLKIQPAKLEDSAVYLCASSRPQGDYGYTFGSGTRLTVV.

This clone appeared once. This chain connects TRBV11-2 to TRBJ2-3; TRBD1 is a possible D gene (6 bases). Trimming cost V 0 bases and J 6 bases, with 7 bases left between them. The CDR3 length is 13 residues. Per the germline V gene, CDR1 is SGHAT and CDR2 is FQNNGV. The CDR3 loop reads CASSLDGQDTQYF. The CDR3 region has the DNA TGTGCCAGCAGCTTAGATGGACAGGATACGCAGTATTTT.

The chain is built from TRBV3-1 (or the pseudogene TRBV3-2) and TRBJ1-6, with TRBD1 as a possible D gene (5 bases). The V end lost 1 base, the J end lost 7 bases, and 14 bases lay between the germline ends. The CDR3 covers 16 residues. The V gene's germline CDR1 is LGHDT and CDR2 YNNKEL (reference sequence). CDR3 nucleotides: TGTGCCAGCAGCCAAGCCCCCCTCTGGGGCAATTCACCCCTCCACTTT. This gives the protein CASSQAPLWGNSPLHF.